This record covers a single T cell receptor beta chain. Its antigen is currently unknown. Prepared libraries of TCR beta cDNA carried unique molecular identifiers. T cells numbering 1 to 10 million yielded 450,000 to 500,000 cDNA molecules. TCRdb re-called the PCR reads through MiXCR, storing one row per CDR3 protein. The sample comprises roughly 800,000 distinct CDR3 sequences, about 57% of which are singletons, and roughly 4.4% rests with the top ten. The data stem from a study of post-analysis software for immune sequencing data. About the research overall: The courses of disease that were included comprised relapsing-remitting, secondary progressive and progressive-relapsing multiple sclerosis. Study outcomes and limitations: Controls' normalized Chao1 diversity significantly exceeded that of multiple sclerosis patients. TRBV5-6, TRBV5-1 and TRBV20-1 were among 4 or 5 TRBV segments more frequent in patients than controls.

CDR1 MDHEN and CDR2 SYDVKM come from the germline V gene. This CDR3 contains 15 residues. V shed 6 bases and J shed 2 bases, with 14 bases lying between them. The clonotype originates from a girl under 18 with multiple sclerosis. The specimen was blood. The genes are TRBV28 and TRBJ2-1; perhaps TRBD1 as D (5 bases). DNA of the CDR3: TGTGCCAGCAGCCCAACAGGCCTCACCTACAATGAGCAGTTCTTC. Its translation: CASSPTGLTYNEQFF.